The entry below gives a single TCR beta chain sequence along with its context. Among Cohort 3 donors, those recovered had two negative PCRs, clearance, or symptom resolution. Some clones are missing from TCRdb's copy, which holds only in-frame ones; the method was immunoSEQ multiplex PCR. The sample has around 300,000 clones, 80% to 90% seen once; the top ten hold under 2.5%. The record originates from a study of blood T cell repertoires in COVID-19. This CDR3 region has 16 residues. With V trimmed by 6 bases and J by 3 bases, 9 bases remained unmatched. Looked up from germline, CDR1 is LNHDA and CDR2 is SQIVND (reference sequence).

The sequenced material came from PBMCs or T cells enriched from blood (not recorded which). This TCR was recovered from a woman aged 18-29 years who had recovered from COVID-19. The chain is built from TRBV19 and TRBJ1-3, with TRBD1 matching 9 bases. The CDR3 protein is CASSDTGGAVGNTIYF. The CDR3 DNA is TGTGCCAGTAGCGACACAGGGGGCGCGGTTGGAAACACCATATATTTT.